Listed below are T cell receptor beta chains from one sample, sequenced in a study of blood T cell repertoires in COVID-19. Sequenced by immunoSEQ multiplex PCR; TCRdb stores in-frame clones only, minus some. The top ten hold roughly 0.79% of the sample, which has 200,000 to 300,000 clones, about nine tenths seen once. The sample comprised peripheral blood. The receptor set was obtained from a man between 25 and 39 years old with COVID-19, enrolled during active disease. Each CDR3 is given with its conserved first and last residue. D genes are given only for firm matches. Where a row states a size, it is once, few, many or the class of an expanded clone; other rows omit it.

j_call clone_size d_call v_call cdr3_nt cdr3_aa
TRBJ2-7 - TRBD1 TRBV12-5 TGTGCTAGTGGTACCCCTTCTAGGGCAGGGGGATCCTACGAGCAGTACTTC CASGTPSRAGGSYEQYF
TRBJ1-5 - - TRBV2 TGTGCCAGCAGTGGCCAGGGGTTGGAGAATCAGCCCCAGCATTTT CASSGQGLENQPQHF
TRBJ2-7 few - TRBV7-9 TGTGCCAGCAGCTTAAATGGGGGCGAGGCCGAGCAGTACTTC CASSLNGGEAEQYF
TRBJ1-3 - - TRBV5-4 TGTGCCAGCAGCTTGGGACGGGCCAGGGGCAACTCTGGAAACACCATATATTTT CASSLGRARGNSGNTIYF
TRBJ2-7 - - TRBV6-4 TGTGCCAGCAGTCGGGGGATCGGGTACTTC CASSRGIGYF
TRBJ2-3 - - TRBV6-5 TGTGCCAGCATGGGGGGGGGCACGCAGTATTTT CASMGGGTQYF
TRBJ2-7 - - TRBV27 TGTGCCAGCAGTTTCGACAGAGACGTTAACGAGCAGTACTTC CASSFDRDVNEQYF
TRBJ2-5 - - TRBV29-1 TGCAGCGCCGAATGGGCAATGCAAGCTCAAGAGACCCAGTACTTC CSAEWAMQAQETQYF
TRBJ1-2 - - TRBV6-5 TGTGCCAGCGGACAGAGTTATGGCTACACCTTC CASGQSYGYTF
TRBJ1-4 - - TRBV30 TGTGCCCAAAGCCGGGGGGCAACTAATGAAAAACTGTTTTTT CAQSRGATNEKLFF
TRBJ2-7 - - TRBV7-9 TGTGCCAGCTCCACGGCGGGGGCCAACTCCTACGAGCAGTACTTC CASSTAGANSYEQYF
TRBJ2-7 few TRBD1 TRBV7-9 TGTGCCAGCAGCTCGACCCAGCTGGACAGGGGGACCTCCTACGAGCAGTACTTC CASSSTQLDRGTSYEQYF
TRBJ2-7 - - TRBV10-3 TGTGCCATCAGTGATGGTAACCCTACGAGGCAGTACTTC CAISDGNPTRQYF
TRBJ2-2 - TRBD2 TRBV27 TGTGCCAGCAGTCCCCGTCAGCGGGGGGCGTTGGACACCGGGGAGCTGTTTTTT CASSPRQRGALDTGELFF
TRBJ1-1 - TRBD1 TRBV19 TGTGCCAGTAGTATGTTTGACAGGGAGCTCACTGAAGCTTTCTTT CASSMFDRELTEAFF
TRBJ1-2 - TRBD1 TRBV3-1/TRBV3-2 TGTGCCAGCAGCGTAACCGGGACAGGGTTGGATGGCTACACCTTC CASSVTGTGLDGYTF
TRBJ2-5 - TRBD2 TRBV4-1 TGCGCCAGCAGCCAACCCCCGGGACTAGCGGGGGGGCAGGAGACCCAGTACTTC CASSQPPGLAGGQETQYF
TRBJ1-6 - - TRBV19 TGTGCCAGTAGTATAAACGGGGGGATTAGATCACCCCTCCACTTT CASSINGGIRSPLHF
TRBJ2-3 - TRBD1 TRBV11-2 TGTGCCAGCAGCTTAGATAGGACAGGGGGCGTCAGGAGCACAGATACGCAGTATTTT CASSLDRTGGVRSTDTQYF
TRBJ1-6 - - TRBV4-1 TGCGCCAGCAGCCAAGGCCCCCTCGGGAGGGGAAACTCACCCCTCCACTTT CASSQGPLGRGNSPLHF
TRBJ2-7 - TRBD2 TRBV5-1 TGCGCCAGCAGTACGACTAGCGGTACCTACGAGCAGTACTTC CASSTTSGTYEQYF
TRBJ1-3 - - TRBV6-5 TGTGCCAGCAGTTACTCCCACATTTCTGGAAACACCATATATTTT CASSYSHISGNTIYF
TRBJ1-2 - - TRBV27 TGTGCCAGCAGCCGGAACCCTGGGACTTTAGCCGGCTACACCTTC CASSRNPGTLAGYTF
TRBJ2-1 - - TRBV12-3/TRBV12-4 TGTGCCAGCAGTTTCTCTAGCGAGGGTGAGCAGTTCTTC CASSFSSEGEQFF
TRBJ1-1 - - TRBV2 TGTGCCAGCAGTGCCACGGGAGGGAGCACTGAAGCTTTCTTT CASSATGGSTEAFF
TRBJ2-6 - - TRBV10-1 TGCGCCAGCAGTGAGTCGAGAACTGGGGCCAACGTCCTGACTTTC CASSESRTGANVLTF
TRBJ2-2 - TRBD2 TRBV7-3 TGTGCCAGCAGCTTAAGCTCTAGCGGGGGGAACACCGGGGAGCTGTTTTTT CASSLSSSGGNTGELFF
TRBJ1-1 - TRBD1 TRBV10-3 TGTGCCATCACCCAGGGGGACACTGAAGCTTTCTTT CAITQGDTEAFF
TRBJ1-3 - - TRBV6-5 TGTGCCGACGGACAGCAAAATTCTGGAAACACCATATATTTT CADGQQNSGNTIYF
TRBJ2-3 - - TRBV18 TGTGCCAGCTCACGGGGGCCAGCCGGTGATACGCAGTATTTT CASSRGPAGDTQYF
TRBJ2-5 - - TRBV2 TGTGCCAGCAACGGTCAGGGACAAGAGACCCAGTACTTC CASNGQGQETQYF
TRBJ1-1 - - TRBV6-5 TGTGCCAGCAGTTATCGGAGGGTTAGGCCTGAAGCTTTCTTT CASSYRRVRPEAFF
TRBJ1-5 - - TRBV19 TGTGCCAGCATGGGAGGGGGATGGAATCAGCCCCAGCATTTT CASMGGGWNQPQHF
TRBJ2-3 - TRBD2 TRBV6-5 TGTGCCAGCAGTTCAGGACTAGCGACTGGCACAGATACGCAGTATTTT CASSSGLATGTDTQYF
TRBJ1-2 once TRBD1 TRBV2 TGTGCCAGCAGTGGAACGGGACAGGACTCTGGCTACACCTTC CASSGTGQDSGYTF
TRBJ1-4 - - TRBV27 TGTGCCAGCAGTTCAGGGATGGGTGAAAAACTGTTTTTT CASSSGMGEKLFF